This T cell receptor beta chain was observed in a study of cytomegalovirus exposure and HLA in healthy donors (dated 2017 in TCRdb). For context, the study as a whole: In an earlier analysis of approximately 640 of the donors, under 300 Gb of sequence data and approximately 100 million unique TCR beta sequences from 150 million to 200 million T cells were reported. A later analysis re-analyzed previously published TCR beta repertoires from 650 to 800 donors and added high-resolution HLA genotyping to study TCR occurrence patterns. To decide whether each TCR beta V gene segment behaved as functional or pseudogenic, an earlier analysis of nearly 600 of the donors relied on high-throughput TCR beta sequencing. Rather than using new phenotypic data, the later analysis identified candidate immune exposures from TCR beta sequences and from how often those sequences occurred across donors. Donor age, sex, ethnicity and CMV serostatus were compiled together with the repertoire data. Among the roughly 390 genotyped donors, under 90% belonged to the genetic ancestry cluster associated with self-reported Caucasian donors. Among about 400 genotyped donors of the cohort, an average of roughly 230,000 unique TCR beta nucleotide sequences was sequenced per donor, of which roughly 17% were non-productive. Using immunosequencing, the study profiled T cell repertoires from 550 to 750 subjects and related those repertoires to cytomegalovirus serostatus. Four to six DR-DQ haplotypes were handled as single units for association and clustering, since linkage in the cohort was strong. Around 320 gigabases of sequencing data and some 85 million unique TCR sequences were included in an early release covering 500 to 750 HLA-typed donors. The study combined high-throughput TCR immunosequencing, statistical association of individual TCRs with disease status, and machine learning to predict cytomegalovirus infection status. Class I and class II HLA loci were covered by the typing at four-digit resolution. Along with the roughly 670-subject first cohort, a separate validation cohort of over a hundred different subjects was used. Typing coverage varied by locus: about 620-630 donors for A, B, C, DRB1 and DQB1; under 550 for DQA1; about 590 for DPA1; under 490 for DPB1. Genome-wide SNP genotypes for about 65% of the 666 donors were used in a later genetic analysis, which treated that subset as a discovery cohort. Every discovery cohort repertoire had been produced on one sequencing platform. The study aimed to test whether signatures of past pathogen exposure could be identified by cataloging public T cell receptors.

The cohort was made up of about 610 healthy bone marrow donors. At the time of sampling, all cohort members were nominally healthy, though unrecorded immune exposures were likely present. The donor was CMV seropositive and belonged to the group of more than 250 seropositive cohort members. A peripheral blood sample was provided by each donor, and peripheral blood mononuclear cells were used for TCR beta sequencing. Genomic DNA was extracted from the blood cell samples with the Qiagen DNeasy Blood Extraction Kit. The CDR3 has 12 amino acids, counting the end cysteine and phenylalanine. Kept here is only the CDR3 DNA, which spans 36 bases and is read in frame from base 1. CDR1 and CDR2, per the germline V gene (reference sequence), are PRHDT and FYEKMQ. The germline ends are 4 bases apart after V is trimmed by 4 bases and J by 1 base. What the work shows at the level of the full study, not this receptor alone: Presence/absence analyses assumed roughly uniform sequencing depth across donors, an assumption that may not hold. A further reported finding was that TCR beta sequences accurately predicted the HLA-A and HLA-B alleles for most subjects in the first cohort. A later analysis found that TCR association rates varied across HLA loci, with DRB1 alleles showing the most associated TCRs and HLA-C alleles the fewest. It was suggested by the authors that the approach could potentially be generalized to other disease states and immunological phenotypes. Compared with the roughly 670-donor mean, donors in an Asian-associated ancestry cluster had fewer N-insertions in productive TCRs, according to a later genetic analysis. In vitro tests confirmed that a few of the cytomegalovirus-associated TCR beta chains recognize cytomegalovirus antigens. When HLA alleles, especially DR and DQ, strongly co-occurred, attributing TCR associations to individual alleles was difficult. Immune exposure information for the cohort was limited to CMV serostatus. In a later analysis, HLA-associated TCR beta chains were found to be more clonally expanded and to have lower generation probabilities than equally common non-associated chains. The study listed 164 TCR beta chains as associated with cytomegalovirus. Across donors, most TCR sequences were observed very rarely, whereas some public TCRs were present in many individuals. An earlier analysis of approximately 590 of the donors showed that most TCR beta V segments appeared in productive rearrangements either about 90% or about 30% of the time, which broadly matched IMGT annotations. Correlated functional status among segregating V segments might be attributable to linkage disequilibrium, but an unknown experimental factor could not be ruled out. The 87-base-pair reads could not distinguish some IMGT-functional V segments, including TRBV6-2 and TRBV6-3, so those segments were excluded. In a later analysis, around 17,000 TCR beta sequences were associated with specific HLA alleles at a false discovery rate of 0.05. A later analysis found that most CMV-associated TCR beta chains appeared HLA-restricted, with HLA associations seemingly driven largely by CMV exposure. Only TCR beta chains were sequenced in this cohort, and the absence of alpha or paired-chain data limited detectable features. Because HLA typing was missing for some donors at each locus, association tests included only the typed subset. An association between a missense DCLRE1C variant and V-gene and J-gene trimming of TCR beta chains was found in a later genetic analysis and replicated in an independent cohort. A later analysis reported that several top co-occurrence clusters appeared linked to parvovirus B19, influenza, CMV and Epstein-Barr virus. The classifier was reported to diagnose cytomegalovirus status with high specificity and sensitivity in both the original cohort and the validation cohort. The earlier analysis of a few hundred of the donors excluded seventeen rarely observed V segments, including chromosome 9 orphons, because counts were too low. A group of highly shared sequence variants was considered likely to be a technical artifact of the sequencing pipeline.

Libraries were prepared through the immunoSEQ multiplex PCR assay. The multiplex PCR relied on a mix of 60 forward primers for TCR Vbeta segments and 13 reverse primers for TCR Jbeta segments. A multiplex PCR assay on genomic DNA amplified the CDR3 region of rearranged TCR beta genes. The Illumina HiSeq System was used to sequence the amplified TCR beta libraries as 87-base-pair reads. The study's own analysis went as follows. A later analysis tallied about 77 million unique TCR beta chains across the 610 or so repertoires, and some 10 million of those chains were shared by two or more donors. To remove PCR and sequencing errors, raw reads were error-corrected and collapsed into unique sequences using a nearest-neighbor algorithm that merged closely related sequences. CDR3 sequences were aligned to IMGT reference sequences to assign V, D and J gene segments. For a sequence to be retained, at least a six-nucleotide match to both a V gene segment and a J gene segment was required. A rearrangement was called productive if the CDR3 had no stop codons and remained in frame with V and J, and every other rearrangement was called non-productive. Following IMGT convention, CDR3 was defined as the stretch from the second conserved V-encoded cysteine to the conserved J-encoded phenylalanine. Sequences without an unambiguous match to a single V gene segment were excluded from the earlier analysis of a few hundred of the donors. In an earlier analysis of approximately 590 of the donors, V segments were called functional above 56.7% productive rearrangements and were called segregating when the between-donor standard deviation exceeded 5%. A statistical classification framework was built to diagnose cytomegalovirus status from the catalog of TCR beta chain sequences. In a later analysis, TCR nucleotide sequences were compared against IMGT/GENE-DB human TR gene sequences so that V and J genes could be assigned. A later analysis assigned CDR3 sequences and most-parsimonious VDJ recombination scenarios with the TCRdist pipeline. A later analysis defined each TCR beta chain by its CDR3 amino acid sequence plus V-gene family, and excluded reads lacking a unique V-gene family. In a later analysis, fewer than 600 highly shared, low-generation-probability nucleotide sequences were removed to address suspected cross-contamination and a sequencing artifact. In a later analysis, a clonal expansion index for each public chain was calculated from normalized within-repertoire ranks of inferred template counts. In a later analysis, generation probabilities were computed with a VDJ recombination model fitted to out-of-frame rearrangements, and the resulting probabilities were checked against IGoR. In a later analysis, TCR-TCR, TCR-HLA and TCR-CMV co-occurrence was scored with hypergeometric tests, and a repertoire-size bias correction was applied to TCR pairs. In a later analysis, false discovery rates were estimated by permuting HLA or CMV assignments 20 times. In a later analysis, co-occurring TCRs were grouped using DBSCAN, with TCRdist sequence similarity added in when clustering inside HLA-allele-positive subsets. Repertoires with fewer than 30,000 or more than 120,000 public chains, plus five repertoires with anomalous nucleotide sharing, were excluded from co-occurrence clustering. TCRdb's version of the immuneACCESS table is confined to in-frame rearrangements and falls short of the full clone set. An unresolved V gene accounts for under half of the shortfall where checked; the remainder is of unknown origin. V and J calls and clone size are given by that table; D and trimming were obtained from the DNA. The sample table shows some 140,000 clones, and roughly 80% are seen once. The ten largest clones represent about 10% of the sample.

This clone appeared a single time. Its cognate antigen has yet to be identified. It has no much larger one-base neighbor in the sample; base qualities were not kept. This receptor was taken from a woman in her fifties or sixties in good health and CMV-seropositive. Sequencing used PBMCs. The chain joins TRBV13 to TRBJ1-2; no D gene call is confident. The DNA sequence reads TGTGCCAGCAGCTCTCTTAACTATGGCTACACCTTC. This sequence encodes CASSSLNYGYTF. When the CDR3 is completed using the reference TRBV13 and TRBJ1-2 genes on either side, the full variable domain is AAGVIQSPRHLIKEKRETATLKCYPIPRHDTVYWYQQGPGQDPQFLISFYEKMQSDKGSIPDRFSAQQFSDYHSELNMSSLELGDSALYFCASSSLNYGYTFGSGTRLTVV.